The 7 T cell receptor beta chains below were found in one sample sequenced in a study of cytomegalovirus exposure and HLA in healthy donors. Researchers ran the PCR with 60 Vbeta and 13 Jbeta primers. Assay used: immunoSEQ multiplex PCR; TCRdb lists only in-frame clones, some missing. This repertoire shows 100,000 to 150,000 clones, 81% found once; its top ten account for 1.5% to 2%. The sample was PBMCs. All receptors derive from a man aged 35 to 55 in good health and CMV-seronegative.

V is TRBV5-1 and J is TRBJ1-3; TRBD1 aligns across 8 bases. Trimming cost V 2 bases and J 3 bases; bases outside gene matches: 7. The germline V gene encodes CDR1 SGHRS and CDR2 YFSETQ. The CDR3 is 16 residues long. The CDR3 spells CASSLSIQGVGNTIYF. The CDR3, as DNA: TGCGCCAGCAGCTTATCCATACAGGGGGTTGGAAACACCATATATTTT. Full variable domain (missing parts from reference TRBV5-1 and TRBJ1-3): KAGVTQTPRYLIKTRGQQVTLSCSPISGHRSVSWYQQTPGQGLQFLFEYFSETQRNKGNFPGRFSGRQFSNSRSEMNVSTLELGDSALYLCASSLSIQGVGNTIYFGEGSWLTVV.

V and J are TRBV7-2 and TRBJ2-7, with 10 bases lining up with TRBD1. Unmatched junction bases numbered 2, after V lost 5 bases and J lost 1 base. The CDR3 is 14 residues long. CDR1 and CDR2 from the germline V gene are SGHTA and FQGNSA. This CDR3 reads CASSPDRGSYEQYF. CDR3 sequence (DNA): TGTGCCAGCAGCCCGGACAGGGGGTCCTACGAGCAGTACTTC.

The rearrangement links TRBV5-4 to TRBJ1-4; the match to TRBD1 covers 9 bases. This CDR3 has 14 amino acids. Per the germline V gene, CDR1 is SGHNT and CDR2 is YYREEE (reference sequence). The junction had 6 bases not matched to a gene; V was cut back by 4 bases and J by 8 bases. The CDR3 DNA reads TGTGCCAGCAGCGGGGGGACAGGGTACGAAAAACTGTTTTTT. This sequence encodes CASSGGTGYEKLFF.

The chain carries TRBV6-6 and TRBJ2-7, with 8 positions matching TRBD2. Germline loops: CDR1 MNHNY, CDR2 SVGAGI (reference sequence). CDR3 length: 14 residues. V dropped 8 bases and J dropped 8; count of bases not matched to a gene: 14. In DNA, the CDR3 is TGTGCCAGCTGGGCGCGAGCGGGAGTAAGTAAGCAGTACTTC. This sequence encodes CASWARAGVSKQYF.

The gene calls are TRBV5-8 and TRBJ1-6, with 9 bases fitting TRBD1. Germline CDR1 is SGHTS and CDR2 is YDEGEE. The CDR3 consists of 16 residues. V was pared by 3 bases and J by 7 bases, with 8 bases of the junction left unmatched. DNA of the CDR3: TGTGCCAGCAGCTCATCGTGGACAGGGGTGAATTCACCCCTCCACTTT. Its protein product is CASSSSWTGVNSPLHF.

CDR3 nucleotides: TGCAGCGTTGATCGGCGGAGTAACTATGGCTACACCTTC. Its translation: CSVDRRSNYGYTF. This chain links TRBV29-1 with TRBJ1-2; D not certain. The CDR3 runs 13 residues. The V gene lost 3 bases and the J gene lost 1 base, with 9 bases spanning the gap. The germline V gene encodes CDR1 SQVTM and CDR2 ANQGSEA.

V is TRBV11-1 and J is TRBJ2-1; D remains unclear. The germline V and J ends were trimmed by 4 bases and 1 base, with 14 bases remaining between them. This CDR3 comprises 16 residues. Germline CDR1 and CDR2: SGHAT and FQDESV (reference sequence). CDR3 loop: CASSSIRTYSYNEQFF. The CDR3 DNA sequence: TGTGCCAGCAGCTCGATAAGAACTTATTCCTACAATGAGCAGTTCTTC.